The TCR beta chain under discussion was sequenced for a study of T cells expressing NK-cell markers. Overall study results and limits: In 6 or 7 donors, dominant NKG2C+ clonotypes were about 1.0-7.0% of CD8+ T cells.

Germline values: CDR1 MDHEN, CDR2 SYDVKM. This CDR3 is built from 13 residues. TCRdb re-called the 5' RACE reads; every CDR3 protein appears as one record, without DNA. The sample has about 440,000 distinct CDR3 sequences; the top ten hold about 7.3%. For this clonotype: Its cognate antigen is unknown.

Sequences were obtained from blood T cells: a sorted CD56 or NKG2C T cell subset, CD4+ or CD8+ T cells, or bulk PBMC T cells (not recorded which). This sequence was found in a woman between 18 and 75 years old in good health. The chain carries TRBV28 and TRBJ2-5; no DNA is available, so the TRBD2 call from TCRdb remains unchecked. This CDR3 is CASSGRAQETQYF.